Here is one T cell receptor (beta chain) with its context. The CDR3 spans 17 residues. Germline lookup yields CDR1 SEHNR and CDR2 FQNEAQ (reference sequence). Between the trimmed V and J ends, which lost 1 base and 0 bases, there was a span of 13 bases. Seattle patients were enrolled during active infection and followed longitudinally. This record comes from a study of blood T cell repertoires in COVID-19. Study-level background: Spain, Italy and the United States supplied samples that represented acute and convalescent COVID-19. From T cells, B-cell-depleted T cells, or PBMCs came the material, which was cDNA or gDNA.

In the original processing: Reference gene primers were amplified, and this amplification served to estimate nucleated cell counts. Sequenced by immunoSEQ multiplex PCR; TCRdb stores in-frame clones only, minus some. V and J calls and clone size are given by that table; D and trimming were obtained from the DNA. The sample has around 190,000 clones, over 80% seen once. The clonotype originates from an older woman with COVID-19, enrolled during active disease. Sample: peripheral blood. The chain recombines TRBV7-9 with TRBJ1-5; a weak D match, TRBD1 (5 bases). In DNA, the CDR3 is TGTGCCAGCAGCTTAGGGAGGGGAGGGCTTAGCAATCAGCCCCAGCATTTT. Translation gives CASSLGRGGLSNQPQHF.